This entry describes one T cell receptor (beta chain). This specimen comes from a study of T cell responses to AZD1222 COVID-19 vaccine. Sequencing was performed with immunoSEQ multiplex PCR; in TCRdb, only in-frame clones are kept and a portion is missing. The data hold under 150,000 clones, with under 90% observed a single time. Looked up from germline, CDR1 is MNHEY and CDR2 is SMNVEV (reference sequence). The CDR3 has 18 residues. V gave up 5 bases and J gave up 6 bases, with 26 bases separating them. This receptor was taken from an adult who received the AZD1222 COVID-19 vaccine. The sequencing used peripheral blood, collected 28 days after the second AZD1222 dose. This sequence joins TRBV27 and TRBJ1-5; TRBD1 is a possible D gene (5 bases). The CDR3 sequence is CASSPRGAGRLFGQPQHF. CDR3 sequence (DNA): TGTGCCAGCAGTCCACGTGGGGCGGGTAGATTATTCGGTCAGCCCCAGCATTTT.